This T cell receptor beta chain was profiled in a study of blood T cell repertoires in COVID-19. Study in general: The origin of the acute and convalescent COVID-19 samples was the United States, Italy and Spain. T cells, B-cell-depleted T cells, or PBMCs supplied cDNA or gDNA.

This CDR3 comprises 16 residues. The V segment lost 0 bases and the J segment 5 bases; nucleotides outside the gene matches: 6. The germline V gene encodes CDR1 MNHEY and CDR2 SVGEGT. Per the original data handling: Cell counts per sample came from amplifying reference gene primers. Assay: immunoSEQ multiplex PCR; the TCRdb copy retains only in-frame clones and omits some. V and J calls and clone size come straight from that table; D and trimming were deduced from the DNA. The sample holds 200,000 to 300,000 clones, around 86% seen once. This chain links TRBV6-2 or TRBV6-3 with TRBJ2-5, with TRBD1 identical over 10 bases. This TCR was sampled from a man aged 35 to 55 who had recovered from COVID-19. Sequences were obtained from peripheral blood. The chain's CDR3 is CASSYSGTGAQETQYF. The CDR3 DNA is TGTGCCAGCAGTTACTCCGGGACAGGGGCTCAGGAGACCCAGTACTTC.